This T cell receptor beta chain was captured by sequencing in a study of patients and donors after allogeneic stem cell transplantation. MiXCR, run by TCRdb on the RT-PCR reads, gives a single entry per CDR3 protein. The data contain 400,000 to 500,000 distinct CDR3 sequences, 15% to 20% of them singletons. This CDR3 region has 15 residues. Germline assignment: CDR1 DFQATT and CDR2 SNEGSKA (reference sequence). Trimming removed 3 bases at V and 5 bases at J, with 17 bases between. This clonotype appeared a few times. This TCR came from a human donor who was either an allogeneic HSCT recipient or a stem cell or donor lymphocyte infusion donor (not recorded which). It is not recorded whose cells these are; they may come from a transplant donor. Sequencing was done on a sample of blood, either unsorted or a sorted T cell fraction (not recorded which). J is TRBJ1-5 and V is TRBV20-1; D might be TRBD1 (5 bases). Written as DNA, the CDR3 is TGCAGTGCTAGCGGGGGAGTCGAAAAAGATCAGCCCCAGCATTTT. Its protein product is CSASGGVEKDQPQHF.